The next 25 T cell receptor beta chains were all read from a single sample in a study of technical replicates of blood from four donors. The data were produced by immunoSEQ multiplex PCR, yet TCRdb's version contains in-frame clones alone and is incomplete. The table records around 76,000 clones, roughly 91% of them present only once. The source material was T cells isolated from PBMCs. The receptors come from a human donor in good health.

The V call is TRBV28, the J call TRBJ1-1; TRBD1 matches 7 bases. CDR1 is MDHEN and CDR2 is SYDVKM in the germline V gene. V lost 6 bases, J lost 1 base, and 8 bases stayed unmatched. This CDR3 comprises 15 residues. This CDR3 is CASSLTGYGNTEAFF. As DNA, the CDR3 is TGTGCCAGCAGCCTGACAGGGTACGGGAACACTGAAGCTTTCTTT. Full variable domain (rest looked up from reference TRBV28 and TRBJ1-1): DVKVTQSSRYLVKRTGEKVFLECVQDMDHENMFWYRQDPGLGLRLIYFSYDVKMKEKGDIPEGYSVSREKKERFSLILESASTNQTSMYLCASSLTGYGNTEAFFGQGTRLTVV.

This chain joins TRBV5-6 and TRBJ2-3; 14 bases are a match to TRBD2. The germline V gene has CDR1 SGHDT and CDR2 YYEEEE. The CDR3 contains 18 residues. With 2 bases clipped from V and 2 bases from J, the junction kept 7 bases outside the gene matches. The CDR3 nucleotides are TGTGCCAGCAGCTTACCGGGGACTAGCGGGGGTTTCACAGATACGCAGTATTTT. Encoded protein: CASSLPGTSGGFTDTQYF.

The J gene is TRBJ1-5, the V gene TRBV4-1, with TRBD1 matching over 7 bases. J lost 3 bases, V lost 4 bases, and 9 bases had no gene match. CDR1 is MGHRA, CDR2 YSYEKL, per germline. This CDR3 has 16 residues. CDR3 region: CASSPLEQGNNQPQHF. CDR3 DNA: TGCGCCAGCAGCCCACTGGAACAGGGGAACAATCAGCCCCAGCATTTT.

J is TRBJ2-2 and V is TRBV5-4; D may be TRBD1 (5 bases). The CDR3 totals 16 residues. V was shortened by 4 bases and J by 6 bases, with 19 bases between the two germline ends. Germline CDR1 SGHNT, CDR2 YYREEE (reference sequence). The CDR3 DNA sequence: TGTGCCAGCAGCCCTGACAGTTTGGGAAACCCCGGGGAGCTGTTTTTT. Translated, it gives CASSPDSLGNPGELFF.

This chain uses TRBV14 with TRBJ2-1, with 14 positions matching TRBD2. Germline loops: CDR1 SGHDN, CDR2 FVKESK. This CDR3 spans 18 amino acids. V gave up 2 bases and J gave up 8 bases; unmatched junction bases: 11. As DNA, the CDR3 is TGTGCCAGCAGCCAACCCCGACTAGCGGGGGGGCTAGTGGATGAGCAGTTCTTC. Translation gives CASSQPRLAGGLVDEQFF.

The gene calls are TRBV2 and TRBJ1-2, with D possibly TRBD1 on 5 matching bases. Looked up from germline, CDR1 is SNHLY and CDR2 is FYNNEI. Trimming stripped 1 base from V and 6 bases from J, with 9 bases between. The CDR3 extends over 13 amino acids. The CDR3, as DNA: TGTGCCAGCAGTGAAGGACAGCTCCATGGCTACACCTTC. Protein: CASSEGQLHGYTF.

This clone was seen only once. The chain employs TRBV19 and TRBJ2-7; 15 bases line up with TRBD2. Germline V lookup: CDR1 LNHDA, CDR2 SQIVND (reference sequence). V lost 3 bases, J lost 2 bases, and 14 bases stayed unmatched. CDR3 size: 20 residues. The CDR3 sequence is CASSIGLAGGQMVFPYEQYF. In DNA form, the CDR3 reads TGTGCCAGTAGTATCGGACTAGCGGGAGGGCAGATGGTCTTCCCCTACGAGCAGTACTTC.

The CDR3 DNA is TGTGCCAGCAGCCTCCGGGGGGCCTCAGGTACGCAGTATTTT. It encodes CASSLRGASGTQYF. V gene TRBV28 combines with J gene TRBJ2-3; the D gene is possibly TRBD2 (7 bases). Germline V gives CDR1 MDHEN, CDR2 SYDVKM. The germline V and J ends were trimmed by 6 bases and 8 bases, with 18 bases remaining between them. This CDR3 comprises 14 residues.

This chain connects TRBV21-1 to TRBJ1-5. TRBV21-1 is labeled a pseudogene. The CDR3 is 15 amino acids. CDR3: CASSGGGSSNQPQHF. Written as DNA, the CDR3 is TGTGCCAGCAGCGGGGGGGGCAGTAGCAATCAGCCCCAGCATTTT.

J is TRBJ2-1 and V is TRBV13; TRBD2 aligns across 7 bases. Trimming took 0 bases from V and 3 from J; bases not matched to a gene: 2. The CDR3 runs to 15 residues. Germline V gene data show CDR1 as PRHDT and CDR2 as FYEKMQ (reference sequence). The DNA for the CDR3 is TGTGCCAGCAGCTTAGGACTAGCGAGCTACAATGAGCAGTTCTTC. It encodes CASSLGLASYNEQFF.

The rearrangement joins TRBV4-1 to TRBJ2-7; D unresolved. CDR3 length equals 15 residues. V was cut by 1 base and J by 0 bases, with 10 bases left in between. Germline CDR1 MGHRA, CDR2 YSYEKL. CDR3: CASSQVVVSSYEQYF. The CDR3 DNA follows: TGCGCCAGCAGCCAAGTTGTAGTTTCCTCCTACGAGCAGTACTTC.

The chain combines TRBV7-9 with TRBJ1-1; D is undetermined. Germline V lookup: CDR1 SEHNR, CDR2 FQNEAQ (reference sequence). Trimming left V 4 bases short and J 1 base short, with 19 bases between. The CDR3 totals 17 residues. The CDR3: CASSSGRPLGANTEAFF. Here the CDR3 DNA reads TGTGCCAGCAGCTCAGGCCGGCCATTGGGAGCGAACACTGAAGCTTTCTTT.

J is TRBJ2-7 and V is TRBV21-1; the table assigns TRBD1, which was not confirmed against the DNA. TRBV21-1 is termed a pseudogene. CDR3 length: 18 residues. CDR3 region: CASSKVQTHRGIGYEQYF. DNA of the CDR3: TGTGCCAGCAGCAAAGTACAAACACACAGGGGCATCGGTTACGAGCAGTACTTC.

V gene TRBV29-1 combines with J gene TRBJ1-2, with TRBD1 matching 8 bases. The CDR3 loop spans 16 amino acids. Germline CDR1 reads SQVTM; CDR2 reads ANQGSEA. V was clipped by 6 bases and J by 7 bases; unmatched bases: 19. CDR3 amino acids: CSVKPPRTGQHGGYTF. For the CDR3, the DNA is TGCAGCGTCAAACCTCCCCGGACAGGGCAGCACGGTGGCTACACCTTC.

This clone was counted a single time. The chain is built from TRBV28 and TRBJ2-5; 8 bases match TRBD1. This CDR3 spans 15 amino acids. Unmatched junction bases numbered 7, after V lost 2 bases and J lost 5 bases. Germline CDR1 reads MDHEN; CDR2 reads SYDVKM. In nucleotides, the CDR3 is TGTGCCAGCAGTTTACGCGCAGGGGGCCTGGAGACCCAGTACTTC. Its protein product is CASSLRAGGLETQYF. The variable domain in full, completed from reference TRBV28 and TRBJ2-5, reads DVKVTQSSRYLVKRTGEKVFLECVQDMDHENMFWYRQDPGLGLRLIYFSYDVKMKEKGDIPEGYSVSREKKERFSLILESASTNQTSMYLCASSLRAGGLETQYFGPGTRLLVL.

V is TRBV11-3 and J is TRBJ1-2; 7 bases align to TRBD1. Trimming took 0 bases from V and 10 from J; bases not matched to a gene: 11. Germline values: CDR1 SGHNT, CDR2 YENEEA. This CDR3 has 15 residues. The chain's CDR3 is CASSLESGTDLDYTF. CDR3 nucleotides: TGTGCCAGCAGCTTAGAGTCGGGGACAGATCTTGACTACACCTTC. The entire variable domain, with the rest obtained from reference TRBV11-3 and TRBJ1-2, is as follows: EAGVVQSPRYKIIEKKQPVAFWCNPISGHNTLYWYLQNLGQGPELLIRYENEEAVDDSQLPKDRFSAERLKGVDSTLKIQPAELGDSAVYLCASSLESGTDLDYTFGSGTRLTVV.

The V and J genes are TRBV10-2 and TRBJ2-5; D is uncertain. From germline, CDR1 is WSHSY and CDR2 SAAADI. The CDR3 loop spans 12 amino acids. Trimming shortened V by 3 bases and J by 5 bases, and 7 bases separated the two germline ends. In DNA, the CDR3 is TGCGCCAGCAGTGAACTCAGGGAGACCCAGTACTTC. It translates to CASSELRETQYF.

The CDR3 nucleotides are TGTGCCACCTCCGACTGGGAGGATAGCACAGATACGCAGTATTTT. Its translation is CATSDWEDSTDTQYF. The chain couples TRBV28 to TRBJ2-3, with TRBD2 as a possible D gene (6 bases). The CDR3 runs to 15 residues. Trimming removed 10 bases from V and 0 bases from J, with 17 bases in between. CDR1 MDHEN and CDR2 SYDVKM come from the germline V gene.

The chain uses TRBV5-6 and TRBJ1-2, with D maybe TRBD1 (5 bases). V lost 4 bases and J lost 3, with 19 bases in between. This CDR3 spans 16 amino acids. The germline V gene has CDR1 SGHDT and CDR2 YYEEEE. The chain's CDR3 is CASSHRSGAKYYGYTF. The DNA for the CDR3 is TGTGCCAGCAGCCACCGAAGTGGGGCGAAGTACTATGGCTACACCTTC.

The chain uses TRBV28 and TRBJ2-7; TRBD2 might be the D (6 bases). Trimming removed 7 bases at V and 3 bases at J, with 16 bases between. This CDR3 is 14 amino acids long. Looked up from germline, CDR1 is MDHEN and CDR2 is SYDVKM. The CDR3 DNA is TGTGCCAGCACCCCGCCGGGACTTCTCTACGAGCAGTACTTC. Translation: CASTPPGLLYEQYF.

This chain joins TRBV6-5 and TRBJ1-1, with TRBD1 identical over 10 bases. V gave up 6 bases and J gave up 7 bases; unmatched junction bases: 5. CDR1 is MNHEY, CDR2 SVGAGI, per germline. The CDR3 consists of 13 residues. The CDR3 nucleotides are TGTGCCAGCAGCCCCGGACAGGGGGGTGAAGCTTTCTTT. This translates into CASSPGQGGEAFF.

The genes are TRBV6-5 and TRBJ1-2; maybe TRBD1 (6 bases). The CDR3 is 14 amino acids. Germline CDR1 is MNHEY and CDR2 is SVGAGI. V lost 4 bases and J lost 8, with 17 bases in between. The CDR3 loop reads CASSSRGGPGGYTF. DNA for the CDR3: TGTGCCAGCAGTTCCCGGGGGGGGCCGGGGGGCTACACCTTC.

The chain is built from TRBV7-9 and TRBJ2-5; 9 bases agree with TRBD2. Germline CDR1 reads SEHNR; CDR2 reads FQNEAQ (reference sequence). Trimming at V came to 5 bases and at J to 5 bases, leaving 15 bases not matched to a gene. The CDR3 runs to 17 residues. The CDR3 is CASSARESVAGVETQYF. The CDR3 DNA sequence: TGTGCCAGCAGCGCCCGGGAATCTGTAGCGGGAGTTGAGACCCAGTACTTC.

This clone was detected only once. The CDR3 loop is CASSIASGRVNEQFF. The CDR3 DNA reads TGTGCCAGTAGTATCGCTAGCGGGAGGGTGAATGAGCAGTTCTTC. The genes are TRBV19 and TRBJ2-1; 12 nucleotides line up with TRBD2. The CDR3 totals 15 residues. From germline, CDR1 is LNHDA and CDR2 SQIVND (reference sequence). J was trimmed by 7 bases and V by 3 bases; bases with no gene match: 4.

The V call is TRBV6-5, the J call TRBJ2-7, with D tentatively TRBD2 (6 bases). CDR1 and CDR2 from the germline V gene are MNHEY and SVGAGI. Trimming pared 6 bases from V and 9 bases from J, leaving 24 bases between. The CDR3 totals 15 residues. The CDR3 loop is CASSPSYGGITMQYF. As DNA, the CDR3 is TGTGCCAGCAGCCCCAGTTACGGGGGTATTACTATGCAGTACTTC.